These T cell receptor beta chains were read from a single sample in a study of shared clonotypes between healthy human individuals. Sequencing used immunoSEQ multiplex PCR; TCRdb keeps in-frame clones, though not all of them. The data show some 2.1 million clones, about 95% seen once. Material: naive CD8+ T cells sorted from blood. All receptors come from a man aged 18 to 30 in good health. The CDR3 runs from the conserved cysteine through the conserved F or W. Each record gives: clone size, J gene, D gene, V gene, CDR3 length, CDR3 protein, CDR3 DNA. The D gene is left open where the match is weak. Clone size is not always given. Where it is, it says once, few, many or a class for expanded clones.

NA,TRBJ2-7,NA,TRBV5-1,12,CASSPTGYEQYF,TGCGCCAGCAGCCCGACCGGCTACGAGCAGTACTTC
NA,TRBJ2-7,TRBD2,TRBV7-3,14,CASSPAGESYEQYF,TGTGCCAGCAGCCCAGCGGGAGAATCCTACGAGCAGTACTTC
once,TRBJ2-2,NA,TRBV4-3,16,CASSQDLPSNTGELFF,TGCGCCAGCAGCCAAGATCTTCCTTCGAACACCGGGGAGCTGTTTTTT
NA,TRBJ1-4,NA,TRBV28,14,CASTSTGTNEKLFF,TGTGCCAGCACTTCCACAGGGACTAATGAAAAACTGTTTTTT
NA,TRBJ1-1,NA,TRBV5-6,14,CASSPGGSFTEAFF,TGTGCCAGCAGCCCCGGGGGCAGTTTCACTGAAGCTTTCTTT
NA,TRBJ2-7,NA,TRBV19,12,CASSIDGYEQYF,TGTGCCAGTAGTATAGACGGTTACGAGCAGTACTTC
NA,TRBJ2-7,NA,TRBV5-1,14,CASSLESPIWEQYF,TGCGCCAGCAGCTTGGAGTCTCCTATTTGGGAGCAGTACTTC
NA,TRBJ1-1,NA,TRBV9,18,CASSVVDWVGGPGTEAFF,TGTGCCAGCAGCGTAGTGGATTGGGTAGGGGGACCGGGAACTGAAGCTTTCTTT
NA,TRBJ2-3,TRBD1,TRBV11-2,15,CASSVGQGILDTQYF,TGTGCCAGCAGCGTCGGACAGGGCATTCTGGATACGCAGTATTTT
NA,TRBJ2-1,TRBD2,TRBV7-8,17,CASSLSLAGDSYNEQFF,TGTGCCAGCAGCTTATCGCTAGCGGGAGACTCCTACAATGAGCAGTTCTTC
NA,TRBJ2-3,NA,TRBV7-8,15,CASSLPLEAYGIRYF,TGTGCCAGCAGCTTGCCATTAGAGGCTTACGGGATTAGGTATTTT
NA,TRBJ2-2,NA,TRBV5-4,14,CASSFGTNTGELFF,TGTGCCAGCAGCTTTGGCACCAACACCGGGGAGCTGTTTTTT
NA,TRBJ2-7,NA,TRBV4-2,14,CASSQETDAYEQYF,TGTGCCAGCAGCCAAGAGACGGATGCCTACGAGCAGTACTTC
NA,TRBJ2-7,TRBD1,TRBV5-1,12,CASNDRAHEQYF,TGCGCCAGCAACGACAGGGCCCACGAGCAGTACTTC
NA,TRBJ1-6,TRBD1,TRBV28,16,CASSSHRGSYNSPLHF,TGTGCCAGCAGTTCTCACAGGGGCTCCTATAATTCACCCCTCCACTTT
NA,TRBJ2-7,NA,TRBV5-1,17,CASSLVSSRQGSYEQYF,TGCGCCAGCAGCTTGGTTTCGTCCCGCCAGGGGTCCTACGAGCAGTACTTC
NA,TRBJ2-5,NA,TRBV6-5,15,CASSNYGMDGETQYF,TGTGCCAGCAGTAATTACGGGATGGACGGGGAGACCCAGTACTTC
few,TRBJ1-2,NA,TRBV18,11,CASSAGIIYTF,TGTGCCAGCTCAGCAGGGATCATCTACACCTTC
NA,TRBJ2-7,NA,TRBV13,15,CASSYESGRRGEQYF,TGTGCCAGCAGCTACGAATCGGGACGCAGGGGCGAGCAGTACTTC
once,TRBJ2-7,TRBD2,TRBV10-3,14,CAIRRASGALEQYF,TGTGCCATCAGGAGGGCTAGCGGGGCCCTGGAGCAGTACTTC
NA,TRBJ2-3,NA,TRBV10-2,16,CASSEKGESSTDTQYF,TGCGCCAGCAGTGAGAAGGGGGAATCTAGCACAGATACGCAGTATTTT
NA,TRBJ2-1,NA,TRBV6-5,12,CASSPGSDEQFF,TGTGCCAGCAGCCCGGGTTCGGATGAGCAGTTCTTC
NA,TRBJ2-7,TRBD1,TRBV10-3,14,CAISGGQAIYEQYF,TGTGCCATCAGTGGCGGACAGGCGATCTACGAGCAGTACTTC
NA,TRBJ2-5,NA,TRBV4-1,12,CASSPTQETQYF,TGCGCCAGCAGCCCCACACAAGAGACCCAGTACTTC
NA,TRBJ2-3,TRBD2,TRBV27,15,CASSSSRGGGDTQYF,TGTGCCAGCAGTTCTTCCCGGGGGGGCGGAGATACGCAGTATTTT
NA,TRBJ2-7,NA,TRBV5-5,14,CASSILTLSYEQYF,TGTGCCAGCAGCATATTGACCCTTTCCTACGAGCAGTACTTC
NA,TRBJ2-7,NA,TRBV5-1,13,CASSLDGNYEQYF,TGCGCCAGCAGCTTGGACGGAAACTACGAGCAGTACTTC
NA,TRBJ1-1,TRBD1,TRBV13,15,CASSIYLDRVTGAFF,TGTGCCAGCAGCATCTACCTCGACAGGGTCACCGGCGCTTTCTTT
NA,TRBJ2-7,TRBD2,TRBV27,15,CASWGKREASYEQYF,TGTGCCAGCTGGGGGAAGCGGGAGGCTTCCTACGAGCAGTACTTC
NA,TRBJ2-7,NA,TRBV5-1,14,CASSLAGVIYEQYF,TGCGCCAGCAGCTTGGCAGGGGTTATCTACGAGCAGTACTTC
NA,TRBJ1-2,TRBD1,TRBV4-1,14,CASSQRTGNYGYTF,TGCGCCAGCAGCCAGAGGACAGGGAACTATGGCTACACCTTC
NA,TRBJ2-5,NA,TRBV27,13,CASTDDKQETQYF,TGTGCCAGCACCGACGACAAACAAGAGACCCAGTACTTC
NA,TRBJ1-2,NA,TRBV5-1,11,CASSLEQGYTF,TGCGCCAGCAGCTTGGAGCAGGGCTACACCTTC
NA,TRBJ2-1,NA,TRBV27,14,CASSFVGSYNEQFF,TGTGCCAGCAGTTTCGTAGGTTCCTACAATGAGCAGTTCTTC
NA,TRBJ2-7,NA,TRBV9,14,CASSVFEGSLEQYF,TGTGCCAGCAGCGTATTTGAGGGGTCTCTCGAGCAGTACTTC
NA,TRBJ2-1,TRBD1,TRBV28,14,CATFRTGGYNEQFF,TGTGCCACCTTTCGGACAGGGGGCTACAATGAGCAGTTCTTC
NA,TRBJ2-7,NA,TRBV6-5,15,CASSYSSGSPYEQYF,TGTGCCAGCAGTTACTCGTCCGGAAGCCCCTACGAGCAGTACTTC
NA,TRBJ2-3,TRBD2,TRBV6-6,15,CASSLLAGESDTQYF,TGTGCCAGCAGTTTACTAGCGGGAGAATCGGATACGCAGTATTTT
NA,TRBJ2-5,TRBD2,TRBV7-9,12,CASGGGEETQYF,TGTGCCAGCGGGGGAGGGGAAGAGACCCAGTACTTC
NA,TRBJ2-2,NA,TRBV27,16,CASGGAGPGGAGELFF,TGTGCCAGCGGTGGAGCGGGCCCGGGTGGGGCCGGGGAGCTGTTTTTT
NA,TRBJ2-7,NA,TRBV27,13,CASSLGPVYEQYF,TGTGCCAGCAGTTTGGGCCCTGTCTACGAGCAGTACTTC
NA,TRBJ1-1,NA,TRBV6-1,11,CASAGAGEAFF,TGTGCCAGCGCAGGGGCAGGTGAAGCTTTCTTT
NA,TRBJ2-7,TRBD2,TRBV19,14,CASSTASGSYEQYF,TGTGCCAGTAGTACCGCTAGCGGGAGCTACGAGCAGTACTTC
NA,TRBJ2-7,NA,TRBV4-1,15,CASSQKPLSPYEQYF,TGCGCCAGCAGCCAAAAACCCTTATCCCCCTACGAGCAGTACTTC
NA,TRBJ2-7,TRBD2,TRBV5-1,17,CASSFGLAGESSYEQYF,TGCGCCAGCAGCTTCGGACTAGCGGGGGAGAGCTCCTACGAGCAGTACTTC
NA,TRBJ2-7,NA,TRBV28,13,CASSPLDSYEQYF,TGTGCCAGCAGCCCTCTGGACAGCTACGAGCAGTACTTC
few,TRBJ2-7,NA,TRBV16,15,CASSQVFGSGYEQYF,TGTGCCAGCAGCCAAGTGTTTGGGAGCGGGTACGAGCAGTACTTC
NA,TRBJ2-1,TRBD2,TRBV4-1,17,CASSQDPLAGGYNEQFF,TGCGCCAGCAGCCAAGATCCCCTAGCGGGGGGTTACAATGAGCAGTTCTTC
NA,TRBJ2-7,NA,TRBV9,14,CASSSSGVPYEQYF,TGTGCCAGCAGTTCCTCGGGCGTACCCTACGAGCAGTACTTC
NA,TRBJ2-3,NA,TRBV5-1,14,CASSPVVPSDTQYF,TGCGCCAGCAGCCCGGTCGTACCCTCAGATACGCAGTATTTT
few,TRBJ2-5,NA,TRBV5-4,14,CASRRDTLGETQYF,TGTGCCAGCAGGCGGGACACGTTAGGGGAGACCCAGTACTTC
NA,TRBJ2-7,NA,TRBV9,14,CASSVDWESYEQYF,TGTGCCAGCAGCGTTGACTGGGAGTCCTACGAGCAGTACTTC
NA,TRBJ2-5,NA,TRBV30,14,CAWSVFGTEETQYF,TGTGCCTGGAGTGTCTTCGGTACCGAAGAGACCCAGTACTTC
NA,TRBJ1-1,NA,TRBV5-6,14,CASSFGTVNTEAFF,TGTGCCAGCAGCTTCGGGACGGTGAACACTGAAGCTTTCTTT
once,TRBJ1-6,NA,TRBV27,16,CASSSGLITGNSPLHF,TGTGCCAGCAGTTCGGGACTCATCACGGGGAATTCACCCCTCCACTTT